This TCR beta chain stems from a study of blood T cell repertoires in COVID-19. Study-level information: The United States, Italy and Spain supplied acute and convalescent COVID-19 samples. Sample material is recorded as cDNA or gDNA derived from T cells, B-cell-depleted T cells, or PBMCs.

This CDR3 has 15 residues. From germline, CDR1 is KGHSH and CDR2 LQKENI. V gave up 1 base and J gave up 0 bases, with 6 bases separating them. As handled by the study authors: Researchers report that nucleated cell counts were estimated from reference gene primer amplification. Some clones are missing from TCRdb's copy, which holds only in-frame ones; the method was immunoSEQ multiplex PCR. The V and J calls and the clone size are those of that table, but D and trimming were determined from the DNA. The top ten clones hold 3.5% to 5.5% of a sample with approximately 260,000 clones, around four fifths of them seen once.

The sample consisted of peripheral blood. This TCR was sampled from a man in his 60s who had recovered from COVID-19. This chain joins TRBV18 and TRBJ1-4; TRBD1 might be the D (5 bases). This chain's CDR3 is CASSPQGATNEKLFF. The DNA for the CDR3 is TGTGCCAGCTCACCACAAGGGGCAACTAATGAAAAACTGTTTTTT.